The source of this T cell receptor beta chain is a study of T cell repertoires in aging, cancer and after chemotherapy. Study-level background: Repeat sampling of healthy donors over several months to years showed clear clonal overlap. General observations from the study: Rebound thymic output was suggested by rising median generation probability during chemotherapy in each cancer cohort.

The CDR3 is made up of 12 amino acids. Germline CDR1 MNHEY, CDR2 SMNVEV (reference sequence). Deletions cut 4 bases from V and 4 bases from J, with 6 bases between. This clonotype has more than one count but fewer than ten. Its antigen is still unknown. A mixed TRB-A/B primer pool amplified rearranged TRB by multiplex touch-down PCR. Via MiXCR, TCRdb re-called the multiplex PCR reads, giving one row per CDR3 protein. The sample consists of about 13,000 distinct CDR3 sequences, less than 40% of them appearing once. The template was genomic DNA from peripheral blood, not RNA. The sample comprised blood. This sequence joins TRBV27 and TRBJ2-3, with D uncertain. This sequence was found in a human donor in good health. The donor label of this sample is uncertain. Here the CDR3 reads CASSYFPDTQYF. CDR3 coding DNA: TGTGCCAGCAGTTACTTTCCAGATACGCAGTATTTT.